A single sample gave rise to the 18 T cell receptor beta chains below, sequenced in a study of T-cell reconstitution after alpha-beta-depleted transplantation in children. Unique molecular identifiers featured in how the TCRbeta library was prepared. TCRdb re-derived calls from the PCR reads in MiXCR, one entry per CDR3 protein. Here the sample spans roughly 790,000 distinct CDR3 sequences, roughly 15% being singletons. Sample: PBMCs, mostly from graft donor cells, taken 360 days after TCRalphabeta/CD19-depleted stem cell transplant. These receptors all stem from a male patient younger than 18 who had a stem cell transplant for acute lymphoblastic leukemia, so the T cells may come from the graft donor.

This clonotype was counted only a few times. V and J are TRBV7-3 and TRBJ1-1; 8 bases match TRBD1. The trim removed 3 bases at V and 5 bases at J, leaving 11 bases unmatched. Germline lookup yields CDR1 SGHTA and CDR2 FQGTGA. This CDR3 region has 16 residues. CDR3 in amino acids: CASSLTPDRAGTEAFF. As DNA, the CDR3 is TGTGCCAGCAGCTTGACCCCGGACAGGGCAGGTACTGAAGCTTTCTTT.

V is TRBV5-1 and J is TRBJ1-2, with TRBD1 as a possible D gene (5 bases). CDR1 and CDR2 (germline): SGHRS, YFSETQ. This CDR3 region has 15 residues. The V end was cut by 3 bases, the J end by 5 bases, with 17 bases between. The CDR3 coding sequence is TGCGCCAGCAGCTGGCTAGGGACGGATTATTATGGCTACACCTTC. It is translated as CASSWLGTDYYGYTF.

There are a few counts of this clonotype. The V and J genes are TRBV3-1 and TRBJ2-1, with 10 bases fitting TRBD2. CDR1 and CDR2 (germline): LGHDT, YNNKEL (reference sequence). This CDR3 has 15 amino acids. The ends lost 1 base at V and 7 bases at J; junction bases unmatched: 4. This CDR3 reads CASSQGTSGGNEQFF. DNA for the CDR3: TGTGCCAGCAGCCAAGGGACTAGCGGTGGGAATGAGCAGTTCTTC.

J is TRBJ2-1 and V is TRBV30, with D tentatively TRBD2 (5 bases). The germline V gene has CDR1 GTSNPN and CDR2 SVGIG (reference sequence). The germline V and J ends were trimmed by 6 bases and 9 bases, with 24 bases remaining between them. There are 15 residues in the CDR3. CDR3 bases: TGTGCCTGCCAGCTAAGCGGTCCTTTCTTGGGTGAGCAGTTCTTC. Amino acids: CACQLSGPFLGEQFF.

On this clonotype: A read error may explain this, as a much larger clone is one base away. The genes are TRBV5-1 and TRBJ2-7; TRBD1 agrees at 7 bases. Losses at the gene ends were 3 bases for V and 2 bases for J; bases not matched to a gene: 8. The CDR3 totals 15 residues. Germline V lookup: CDR1 SGHRS, CDR2 YFSETQ. CDR3 amino acids: CASSYPGTEAYEQYF. The CDR3 region has the DNA TGCGCCAGCAGCTACCCCGGGACAGAGGCCTACGAGCAGTACTTC.

This clonotype was seen only a few times. The CDR3 DNA follows: TGCAGCGTTGAAGGGCAGGGGGCTTGGAATTCACCCCTCCACTTT. The encoded protein is CSVEGQGAWNSPLHF. The V gene is TRBV29-1, the J gene TRBJ1-6; TRBD1 matches at 8 bases. This CDR3 contains 15 residues. Germline trimming cut 1 base from V and 7 bases from J; bases unmatched to any gene: 6. Germline loops: CDR1 SQVTM, CDR2 ANQGSEA. Full variable domain (outside the CDR3, taken from reference TRBV29-1 and TRBJ1-6): SAVISQKPSRDICQRGTSLTIQCQVDSQVTMMFWYRQQPGQSLTLIATANQGSEATYESGFVIDKFPISRPNLTFSTLTVSNMSPEDSSIYLCSVEGQGAWNSPLHFGNGTRLTVT.

This clonotype was observed at least ten times. V is TRBV19 and J is TRBJ2-2, with 14 bases aligning to TRBD2. CDR3 length equals 16 residues. The ends lost 9 bases at V and 3 bases at J; junction bases unmatched: 6. Germline CDR1 LNHDA, CDR2 SQIVND (reference sequence). CDR3 loop: CASSGLAGVDTGELFF. Here the CDR3 DNA reads TGTGCCAGCTCGGGACTAGCGGGAGTTGACACCGGGGAGCTGTTTTTT.

This clonotype was counted between two and nine times. This sequence joins TRBV9 and TRBJ2-3; TRBD2 agrees at 10 bases. This CDR3 spans 16 amino acids. J gave up 0 bases and V 3 bases, and 4 bases lay outside the gene matches. CDR1 is SGDLS, CDR2 YYNGEE, per germline. CDR3 protein: CASSASGRGSTDTQYF. CDR3 nucleotide sequence: TGTGCCAGCAGCGCTAGCGGGAGAGGGAGCACAGATACGCAGTATTTT. The entire variable domain, with the rest obtained from reference TRBV9 and TRBJ2-3, is as follows: DSGVTQTPKHLITATGQRVTLRCSPRSGDLSVYWYQQSLDQGLQFLIQYYNGEERAKGNILERFSAQQFPDLHSELNLSSLELGDSALYFCASSASGRGSTDTQYFGPGTRLTVL.

The rearrangement links TRBV27 to TRBJ2-3, with 14 bases identical to TRBD2. CDR1 is MNHEY and CDR2 is SMNVEV in the germline V gene (reference sequence). The V gene end was trimmed by 6 bases and the J gene end by 6 bases; junction bases not matched to a gene: 8. The CDR3 sequence is 16 residues long. This CDR3 reads CASRRLAGGKLDTQYF. CDR3 DNA: TGTGCCAGCAGAAGACTAGCGGGAGGGAAGTTGGATACGCAGTATTTT.

This chain uses TRBV12-3 or TRBV12-4 with TRBJ2-7; 7 nucleotides agree with TRBD1. The CDR3 length is 15 residues. The V gene end was trimmed by 2 bases and the J gene end by 3 bases; junction bases not matched to a gene: 7. The CDR3 nucleotides are TGTGCCAGCAGTTTACGTCGGGACAGAGGCTACGAGCAGTACTTC. Translating gives CASSLRRDRGYEQYF.

V usage is TRBV27 and J usage is TRBJ2-3, with 7 nucleotides matching TRBD2. The ends lost 1 base at V and 1 base at J; junction bases unmatched: 17. This CDR3 contains 20 residues. Germline loops: CDR1 MNHEY, CDR2 SMNVEV (reference sequence). This CDR3 reads CASSLWGSGDERFGTDTQYF. The CDR3 nucleotides are TGTGCCAGCAGTTTATGGGGCAGCGGGGACGAGCGCTTTGGCACAGATACGCAGTATTTT.

The J gene is TRBJ2-1, the V gene TRBV6-6; D is unclear. Trimming cost V 3 bases and J 9 bases, with 12 bases left between them. Germline V gene data show CDR1 as MNHNY and CDR2 as SVGAGI (reference sequence). The CDR3 loop spans 13 amino acids. For the CDR3, the DNA is TGTGCCAGCAGTTATCGACCCGGAGTTGAGCAGTTCTTC. Translating gives CASSYRPGVEQFF.

This clonotype was recorded a few times. The CDR3 DNA follows: TGCGCCAGCAGCCAAGGCAGGGGACTAGCCATCACCGAGGATACGCAGTATTTT. Translated: CASSQGRGLAITEDTQYF. The rearrangement links TRBV4-1 to TRBJ2-3, with 9 bases that match TRBD2. V lost 1 base to trimming and J lost 6 bases; unmatched junction nucleotides: 14. Germline V lookup: CDR1 MGHRA, CDR2 YSYEKL. CDR3 length equals 18 residues.

A few counts support this clonotype. This rearrangement joins TRBV14 to TRBJ2-7; no clear D gene. V lost 1 base, J lost 6 bases, and 16 bases lay in between. The CDR3 is 15 residues long. Germline CDR1 and CDR2: SGHDN and FVKESK. The chain's CDR3 is CASSQGVPPLAEQYF. The CDR3 bases are TGTGCCAGCAGCCAAGGAGTGCCACCGCTGGCCGAGCAGTACTTC.

The chain joins TRBV21-1 to TRBJ2-2; TRBD2 was called by the table and not checked on the DNA. TRBV21-1 is listed as a pseudogene. The CDR3 extends over 16 amino acids. In DNA form, the CDR3 reads TGTGCCAGCAGCAAAGTAGGAGCGGGAGGTGCCGGGGAGCTGTTTTTT. Translating gives CASSKVGAGGAGELFF.

This chain uses TRBV11-2 with TRBJ1-2; unclear D gene. The germline V gene has CDR1 SGHAT and CDR2 FQNNGV. CDR3 length equals 16 residues. Trimming left V 5 bases short and J 5 bases short, with 21 bases between. The CDR3 protein is CASSRSEVSATYGYTF. The CDR3, as DNA: TGTGCCAGCAGCCGGTCCGAGGTCTCGGCTACATATGGCTACACCTTC.

In its sample, this clonotype was seen a few times. This chain links TRBV11-2 with TRBJ1-3, with TRBD1 matching over 7 bases. Germline V CDR1 and CDR2: SGHAT, FQNNGV. The ends lost 5 bases at V and 1 base at J; junction bases unmatched: 2. The CDR3 has 14 residues. CDR3 sequence: CASSAGQSGNTIYF. CDR3 sequence (DNA): TGTGCCAGCAGCGCGGGACAGTCTGGAAACACCATATATTTT.

The table lists this clonotype with a count of one. The rearrangement links TRBV7-3 to TRBJ2-1; 8 bases match TRBD1. This CDR3 is 14 amino acids long. Germline values: CDR1 SGHTA, CDR2 FQGTGA. V trimming: 0 bases; J trimming: 10 bases; junction bases outside the gene matches: 5. CDR3 sequence (DNA): TGTGCCAGCAGCTTAACAGGACAGGGAAGCGAGCAGTTCTTC. Translating gives CASSLTGQGSEQFF.